One sample yielded the 5 T cell receptor beta chains listed below, sequenced in a study of blood T cell repertoires in COVID-19. Sequenced by immunoSEQ multiplex PCR; TCRdb stores in-frame clones only, minus some. The profile covers tens of thousands of clones, with around 85% appearing a single time and nearly 25% taken by the ten largest. The specimen was peripheral blood. The receptors originated from a man at least 80 years old with active or convalescent COVID-19.

The chain links TRBV5-1 to TRBJ2-5; 9 nucleotides agree with TRBD2. Losses at the gene ends were 0 bases for V and 2 bases for J; bases not matched to a gene: 5. Germline values: CDR1 SGHRS, CDR2 YFSETQ. This CDR3 is 16 amino acids long. The CDR3 coding sequence is TGCGCCAGCAGCTTGGGAAGCGGGGGGTATCAAGAGACCCAGTACTTC. It encodes CASSLGSGGYQETQYF.

In this sample, this clone turned up once. This rearrangement joins TRBV5-4 to TRBJ1-1, with TRBD1 matching 9 bases. Germline V CDR1 and CDR2: SGHNT, YYREEE (reference sequence). The CDR3 covers 14 residues. The V and J ends lost 7 bases and 3 bases, in that order; junction bases with no gene match: 7. DNA for the CDR3: TGTGCCAGCCTACAGGGGGCTGAAGACACTGAAGCTTTCTTT. Translation gives CASLQGAEDTEAFF.

V and J are TRBV7-2 and TRBJ1-1; possibly TRBD1 for D (5 bases). The V gene lost 0 bases and the J gene lost 5 bases, with 22 bases spanning the gap. The CDR3 covers 18 residues. CDR1 and CDR2 (germline): SGHTA, FQGNSA. The CDR3 spells CASSLAPQGSGMGTEAFF. The CDR3, as DNA: TGTGCCAGCAGCTTAGCCCCGCAGGGAAGTGGGATGGGGACTGAAGCTTTCTTT.

The rearrangement uses TRBV12-3 or TRBV12-4 and TRBJ2-7; D may be TRBD2 (5 bases). Trimming stripped 3 bases from V and 5 bases from J, with 5 bases between. This CDR3 region has 11 residues. The CDR3 spells CASSFGDEQYF. CDR3 bases: TGTGCCAGCAGTTTCGGGGACGAGCAGTACTTC.

A few counts support this clone. The rearrangement links TRBV2 to TRBJ2-7; the match to TRBD1 covers 12 bases. The length of the CDR3 is 15 residues. Germline lookup yields CDR1 SNHLY and CDR2 FYNNEI. Trimming cost V 4 bases and J 5 bases; bases outside gene matches: 6. In DNA, the CDR3 is TGTGCCAGCAGTGCCACCGGGACAGGGGGCAACGAGCAGTACTTC. Translated: CASSATGTGGNEQYF.